The 29 T cell receptor beta chains given below trace back to one sample, sequenced in a study of T cell responses to AZD1222 COVID-19 vaccine. The method was immunoSEQ multiplex PCR; TCRdb's version includes in-frame clones alone and lacks a portion of them. The sample lists 150,000 or so clones, about 92% occurring once. Sequenced material: peripheral blood, taken on day 0 of AZD1222 vaccination. Receptors were obtained from an adult in good health.

V and J are TRBV28 and TRBJ2-1, with 10 bases aligning to TRBD1. V was pared by 6 bases and J by 2 bases, with 1 base of the junction left unmatched. CDR3 length equals 14 residues. In germline, CDR1 is MDHEN, CDR2 SYDVKM. The CDR3 sequence is CASRDRGTYNEQFF. Written as DNA, the CDR3 is TGTGCCAGCAGGGACAGGGGGACCTACAATGAGCAGTTCTTC.

The chain joins TRBV3-1 (or the pseudogene TRBV3-2) to TRBJ2-1, with TRBD2 matching 7 bases. CDR1 and CDR2 (germline): LGHDT, YNNKEL (reference sequence). J was trimmed by 10 bases and V by 1 base; bases with no gene match: 7. The CDR3 length is 14 residues. The CDR3 loop is CASSQVAGILEQFF. The CDR3 nucleotides are TGTGCCAGCAGCCAAGTAGCGGGTATATTAGAGCAGTTCTTC.

The chain uses TRBV2 and TRBJ1-5, with 8 positions matching TRBD1. Germline assignment: CDR1 SNHLY and CDR2 FYNNEI. J was trimmed by 3 bases and V by 5 bases; bases with no gene match: 6. This CDR3 is 15 amino acids long. The CDR3 loop is CASSPRTGNNQPQHF. As DNA, the CDR3 is TGTGCCAGCAGTCCCCGGACAGGGAACAATCAGCCCCAGCATTTT. Full variable domain (outside the CDR3, taken from reference TRBV2 and TRBJ1-5): EPEVTQTPSHQVTQMGQEVILRCVPISNHLYFYWYRQILGQKVEFLVSFYNNEISEKSEIFDDQFSVERPDGSNFTLKIRSTKLEDSAMYFCASSPRTGNNQPQHFGDGTRLSIL.

On this clone: A junction boundary mismatches the germline segment, possibly from a read error. The chain links TRBV7-9 to TRBJ1-1; the D gene is possibly TRBD1 (5 bases). Germline-derived CDR1 and CDR2 are SEHNR and FQNEAQ (reference sequence). The CDR3 runs to 12 residues. The CDR3 sequence is CANSLGGTEAFF. For the CDR3, the DNA is TGTGCCAACAGCCTTGGGGGCACTGAAGCTTTCTTT.

The V gene is TRBV6-5, the J gene TRBJ1-2; D might be TRBD1 (6 bases). The V and J ends lost 0 bases and 3 bases respectively, with 14 bases between them. Germline CDR1 reads MNHEY; CDR2 reads SVGAGI. CDR3 length: 16 residues. CDR3 nucleotide sequence: TGTGCCAGCAGTTACTCAGGCAGGGGAGAATACTATGGCTACACCTTC. Its protein is CASSYSGRGEYYGYTF.

In its sample, this clone was seen once. The V call is TRBV30, the J call TRBJ1-4; D ambiguous. Trimming removed 0 bases from V and 10 bases from J, with 6 bases in between. The CDR3 length is 11 residues. Germline V gene lookup returns CDR1 GTSNPN and CDR2 SVGIG (reference sequence). Written as DNA, the CDR3 is TGTGCCTGGAGTGTACGTGGAAAACTGTTTTTT. This gives the protein CAWSVRGKLFF.

V and J are TRBV11-3 and TRBJ2-7; D remains ambiguous. The CDR3 contains 15 residues. Trimming removed 5 bases at V and 2 bases at J, with 16 bases between. Germline CDR1 and CDR2: SGHNT and YENEEA. The CDR3 reads CASSQAPGYPYEQYF. DNA for the CDR3: TGTGCCAGCAGCCAGGCCCCCGGGTACCCCTACGAGCAGTACTTC.

The chain joins TRBV11-3 to TRBJ1-3; D call uncertain. The CDR3 contains 14 residues. Germline V gene lookup returns CDR1 SGHNT and CDR2 YENEEA. V was shortened by 5 bases and J by 0 bases, with 8 bases between the two germline ends. CDR3 bases: TGTGCCAGCAGCCGACGGAGCTCTGGAAACACCATATATTTT. This translates into CASSRRSSGNTIYF.

V usage is TRBV5-4 and J usage is TRBJ2-5; TRBD2 aligns across 9 bases. This CDR3 has 14 residues. V lost 5 bases, J lost 5 bases, and 7 bases stayed unmatched. Germline assignment: CDR1 SGHNT and CDR2 YYREEE (reference sequence). CDR3 coding DNA: TGTGCCAGCAGGGCGGCGGGGGGGCAGGAGACCCAGTACTTC. Translated: CASRAAGGQETQYF.

The chain joins TRBV6-1 to TRBJ2-7; D is unresolved. The CDR3 length is 15 residues. V was trimmed by 2 bases and J by 0 bases, leaving 11 bases between them. Germline V gives CDR1 MNHNS, CDR2 SASEGT. The CDR3 spells CASSELDVPSYEQYF. CDR3 in DNA: TGTGCCAGCAGTGAACTGGACGTTCCCTCCTACGAGCAGTACTTC.

The V and J genes are TRBV25-1 and TRBJ2-7, with D tentatively TRBD2 (5 bases). CDR3 length equals 15 residues. V dropped 4 bases and J dropped 3 bases, with 16 bases sitting between them. The germline CDR1 and CDR2 sequences are MGHDK and SYGVNS. This CDR3 reads CASSGNRGSLYEQYF. The CDR3 DNA sequence: TGTGCCAGCAGTGGGAATAGAGGGTCCCTCTACGAGCAGTACTTC.

This chain joins TRBV27 and TRBJ1-2; a possible D gene is TRBD1 (5 bases). Per the germline V gene, CDR1 is MNHEY and CDR2 is SMNVEV (reference sequence). The length of the CDR3 is 17 residues. Trimming cost V 5 bases and J 7 bases, with 26 bases left between them. DNA of the CDR3: TGTGCCAGCAGTCTCGACCCCACTCCCCGGGCTGGGGCTGGCTACACCTTC. It translates to CASSLDPTPRAGAGYTF.

The chain couples TRBV4-2 to TRBJ2-1; 7 bases align to TRBD2. Germline V gives CDR1 LGHNA, CDR2 YNFKEQ. V shed 2 bases and J 9 bases; nucleotides not matched to a gene: 7. The CDR3 sequence is 14 residues long. CDR3 bases: TGTGCCAGCAGCCAACTCTTATTAGCGGGTGAGCAGTTCTTC. The encoded protein is CASSQLLLAGEQFF.

The chain recombines TRBV4-3 with TRBJ2-1; D unclear. The CDR3 covers 13 residues. Germline CDR1 and CDR2: LGHNA and YSLEER. The germline V and J ends were trimmed by 5 bases and 5 bases, with 10 bases remaining between them. CDR3 residues: CASSSYLDNEQFF. CDR3 nucleotide sequence: TGCGCCAGCAGCTCCTACCTTGACAATGAGCAGTTCTTC.

This chain uses TRBV28 with TRBJ2-1; no definite D call. Germline assignment: CDR1 MDHEN and CDR2 SYDVKM. V was trimmed by 2 bases and J by 12 bases, leaving 17 bases between them. This CDR3 has 14 amino acids. The CDR3 spells CASSLPAPTVRQFF. The CDR3 DNA is TGTGCCAGCAGTTTACCAGCTCCTACTGTCAGGCAGTTCTTC. The entire variable domain, with the rest obtained from reference TRBV28 and TRBJ2-1, is as follows: DVKVTQSSRYLVKRTGEKVFLECVQDMDHENMFWYRQDPGLGLRLIYFSYDVKMKEKGDIPEGYSVSREKKERFSLILESASTNQTSMYLCASSLPAPTVRQFFGPGTRLTVL.

This sequence joins TRBV13 and TRBJ2-4; 8 nucleotides agree with TRBD1. Trimming took 3 bases from V and 1 from J; bases not matched to a gene: 8. The CDR3 length is 17 residues. Germline values: CDR1 PRHDT, CDR2 FYEKMQ (reference sequence). CDR3 residues: CASSFRGQEAAKNIQYF. CDR3 nucleotides: TGTGCCAGCAGCTTTCGGGGACAGGAGGCTGCCAAAAACATTCAGTACTTC. The complete variable domain, with remaining parts taken from reference TRBV13 and TRBJ2-4, reads AAGVIQSPRHLIKEKRETATLKCYPIPRHDTVYWYQQGPGQDPQFLISFYEKMQSDKGSIPDRFSAQQFSDYHSELNMSSLELGDSALYFCASSFRGQEAAKNIQYFGAGTRLSVL.

The chain carries TRBV7-3 and TRBJ1-5; no firm D call. V was shortened by 2 bases and J by 0 bases, with 8 bases between the two germline ends. There are 15 residues in the CDR3. Germline V gene sequence: CDR1 SGHTA, CDR2 FQGTGA. The CDR3 DNA follows: TGTGCCAGCAGCTTATTGGGTGGTAGCAATCAGCCCCAGCATTTT. It codes for CASSLLGGSNQPQHF.

The V gene is TRBV9, the J gene TRBJ1-1; D not resolved. This CDR3 contains 14 residues. Trimming removed 0 bases at V and 5 bases at J, with 11 bases between. Germline V CDR1 and CDR2: SGDLS, YYNGEE. Here the CDR3 reads CASSVAVHGTEAFF. The CDR3 DNA follows: TGTGCCAGCAGCGTAGCTGTTCACGGGACTGAAGCTTTCTTT.

This clone was observed a handful of times. This chain joins TRBV19 and TRBJ1-5, with D possibly matching TRBD1 (5 bases). CDR1 and CDR2 from the germline V gene are LNHDA and SQIVND (reference sequence). Trimming shortened V by 3 bases and J by 4 bases, and 19 bases separated the two germline ends. The CDR3 contains 17 residues. The CDR3 DNA reads TGTGCCAGTAGTATTGAGGGCCTAACAGGTATGAATCAGCCCCAGCATTTT. Its protein product is CASSIEGLTGMNQPQHF.

This rearrangement joins TRBV6-6 to TRBJ2-3; D perhaps matches TRBD2 (6 bases). The CDR3 has 20 residues. The V and J ends lost 6 bases and 0 bases respectively, with 28 bases between them. Germline V gives CDR1 MNHNY, CDR2 SVGAGI (reference sequence). In nucleotides, the CDR3 is TGTGCCAGCAGCCCCGGGACTGCAAGGGCGTTCTCGAGTAGCACAGATACGCAGTATTTT. Translation: CASSPGTARAFSSSTDTQYF.

The chain combines TRBV30 with TRBJ2-3; a weak D match, TRBD1 (5 bases). V was pared by 2 bases and J by 0 bases, with 9 bases between. The germline V gene encodes CDR1 GTSNPN and CDR2 SVGIG (reference sequence). The CDR3 spans 14 residues. The CDR3 sequence is CAWSRTLSTDTQYF. The CDR3 DNA reads TGTGCCTGGAGTAGGACACTGAGCACAGATACGCAGTATTTT.

The chain employs TRBV3-1 (or the pseudogene TRBV3-2) and TRBJ2-5, with 14 nucleotides matching TRBD2. After removal of 1 base from V and 5 bases from J, the junction contained 0 bases not matched to a gene. This CDR3 comprises 15 residues. The germline gives CDR1 LGHDT, CDR2 YNNKEL (reference sequence). CDR3 sequence (DNA): TGTGCCAGCAGCCAAGGGACTAGCGGGGGGGAGACCCAGTACTTC. Residues: CASSQGTSGGETQYF.

This chain links TRBV18 with TRBJ2-7; 10 bases fit TRBD1. V gave up 3 bases and J gave up 2 bases; unmatched junction bases: 4. The CDR3 length is 15 residues. CDR1 is KGHSH, CDR2 LQKENI, per germline. The CDR3 is CASSPPGTGAYEQYF. CDR3 DNA sequence: TGTGCCAGCTCACCCCCCGGGACAGGGGCCTACGAGCAGTACTTC.

The CDR3 coding sequence is TGTGCCAGCAGTTACCAAGACAGGGCCCCTAACTATGGCTACACCTTC. Amino acids: CASSYQDRAPNYGYTF. The genes are TRBV6-5 and TRBJ1-2; 7 bases are shared with TRBD1. The J segment lost 0 bases and the V segment lost 2 bases, leaving 6 bases of the junction unmatched. In germline, CDR1 is MNHEY, CDR2 SVGAGI. This CDR3 is 16 amino acids long.

This clone came up once. The CDR3 loop is CASNSPRGYTF. The CDR3 coding sequence is TGTGCCAGCAACTCCCCAAGGGGCTACACCTTC. The V gene is TRBV5-8, the J gene TRBJ1-2; no firm D call. The length of the CDR3 is 11 residues. V was cut by 6 bases and J by 8 bases, with 11 bases left in between. Germline V CDR1 and CDR2: SGHTS, YDEGEE.

The chain joins TRBV6-5 to TRBJ1-1, with D unclear. The CDR3 has 14 residues. CDR1 and CDR2 (germline): MNHEY, SVGAGI. V was clipped by 2 bases and J by 0 bases, with 7 bases between them. CDR3 DNA: TGTGCCAGCAGTTACGGTGGGGTGAACACTGAAGCTTTCTTT. This encodes CASSYGGVNTEAFF.

The V and J genes are TRBV4-3 and TRBJ2-6, with unresolved D. In germline, CDR1 is LGHNA, CDR2 YSLEER. The CDR3 has 16 amino acids. V was clipped by 0 bases and J by 4 bases, with 10 bases between them. CDR3 residues: CASSQERVSGANVLTF. The CDR3 region has the DNA TGCGCCAGCAGCCAAGAAAGGGTATCGGGGGCCAACGTCCTGACTTTC.

The chain joins TRBV6-5 to TRBJ2-7; no firm D call. Germline V gives CDR1 MNHEY, CDR2 SVGAGI. V lost 0 bases, J lost 2 bases, and 5 bases lay in between. The CDR3 totals 13 residues. DNA for the CDR3: TGTGCCAGCAGTTACTCGATCGCCTACGAGCAGTACTTC. It is translated as CASSYSIAYEQYF.

The V gene is TRBV6-5, the J gene TRBJ2-3; D is undetermined. This CDR3 has 13 amino acids. The germline V gene has CDR1 MNHEY and CDR2 SVGAGI. V dropped 7 bases and J dropped 2 bases, with 10 bases sitting between them. CDR3 coding DNA: TGTGCCAGCATGGATGGCGCCACAGATACGCAGTATTTT. Its translation is CASMDGATDTQYF.